This TCR beta chain came from a study of patients and donors after allogeneic stem cell transplantation. A single record per CDR3 protein comes from TCRdb applying MiXCR to the RT-PCR reads. The sample yields some 880,000 distinct CDR3 sequences, roughly 18% seen once. This clonotype was counted only a few times. The specimen sequenced was blood, either unsorted or a sorted T cell fraction (not recorded which). This clonotype originated in a human donor who was either an allogeneic HSCT recipient or a stem cell or donor lymphocyte infusion donor (not recorded which). It is not recorded whose cells these are; they may come from a transplant donor.

CDR3 bases: TGCGCCAGCAGCTATGGACAGGGTCCCTCCTACGAGCAGTACTTC. Translating it yields CASSYGQGPSYEQYF. The rearrangement uses TRBV5-1 and TRBJ2-7; 8 bases fit TRBD1. From germline, CDR1 is SGHRS and CDR2 YFSETQ. The CDR3 totals 15 residues. The V segment lost 3 bases and the J segment 0 bases; nucleotides outside the gene matches: 5.